This T cell receptor beta chain was profiled in a study of blood T cells in healthy people across ages. The CDR3 has 11 residues. CDR1 LGHDT and CDR2 YNNKEL come from the germline V gene (reference sequence). A second roughly 7 to 12 cycle PCR used barcoded and J-beta primers. At least 2.5 million CDR3-containing paired-end reads were obtained per sample. TCRdb ran MiXCR on the 5' RACE reads and lists one entry per CDR3 protein. Of 1.5 million to 2 million distinct CDR3 sequences listed, approximately 28% are singletons. Notes on the study in general: Compared with aged donors, long-lived donors showed fewer expanded clones, suggesting selection.

Concerning this clonotype itself: Antigen: not known.

The specimen sequenced was blood. The source of this sequence is a woman aged 30 to 39 in good health. V usage is TRBV3-1 and J usage is TRBJ2-5, with a possible D match to TRBD2 (6 bases). Here the CDR3 reads CAARLLGTVYF. Here the CDR3 DNA reads TGTGCAGCCCGCCTTCTGGGGACTGTGTACTTC.